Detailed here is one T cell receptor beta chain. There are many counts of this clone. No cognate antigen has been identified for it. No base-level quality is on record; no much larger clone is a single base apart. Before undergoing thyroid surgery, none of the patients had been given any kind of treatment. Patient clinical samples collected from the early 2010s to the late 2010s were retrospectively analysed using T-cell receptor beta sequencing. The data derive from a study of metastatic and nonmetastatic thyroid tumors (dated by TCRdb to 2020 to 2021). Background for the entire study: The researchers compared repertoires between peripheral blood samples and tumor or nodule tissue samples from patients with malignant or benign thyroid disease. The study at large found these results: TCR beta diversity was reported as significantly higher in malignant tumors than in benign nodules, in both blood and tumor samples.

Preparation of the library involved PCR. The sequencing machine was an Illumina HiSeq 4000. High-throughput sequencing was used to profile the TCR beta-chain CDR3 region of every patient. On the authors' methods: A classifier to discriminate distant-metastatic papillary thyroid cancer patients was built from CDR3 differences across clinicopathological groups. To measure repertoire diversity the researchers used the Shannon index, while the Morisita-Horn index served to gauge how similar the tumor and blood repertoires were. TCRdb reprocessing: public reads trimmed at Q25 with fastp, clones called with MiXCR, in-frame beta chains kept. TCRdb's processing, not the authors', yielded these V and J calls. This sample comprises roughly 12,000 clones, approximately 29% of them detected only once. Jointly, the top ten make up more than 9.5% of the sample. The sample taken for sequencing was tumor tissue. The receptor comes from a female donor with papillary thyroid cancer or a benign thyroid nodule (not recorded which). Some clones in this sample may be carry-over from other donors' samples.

The CDR3 is CASSPGTGWNEKLFF. The nucleotide sequence reads TGCGCCAGCAGTCCCGGGACAGGGTGGAATGAAAAACTGTTTTTT. This chain is built from TRBV10-2 and TRBJ1-4, and 9 junctional nucleotides match TRBD1. The germline V gene specifies WSHSY as CDR1 and SAAADI as CDR2. Inclusive of the bounding cysteine and phenylalanine, the CDR3 is 15 residues long. Only the CDR3 region is kept as DNA, spanning 45 bases read in frame from base 1. Unmatched junction bases come to 6, with V trimmed by 5 bases and J by 5 bases.